The rows below give T cell receptor beta chains drawn from one sample of a study of a mutant IDH1 vaccine in newly diagnosed glioma. Using immunoSEQ multiplex PCR, the repertoire was profiled, and TCRdb retains in-frame clones only, with some absent. The sample records 34,000 or so clones, more than 65% being singletons. Antigens of these TCRs are unknown. Sequences were derived from PBMCs, sampled from a glioma patient whose treatment included an IDH1 peptide vaccine. These receptors all come from a man aged 25-45 years with glioma. Both conserved end residues are trimmed from each CDR3. Fields, in order: J gene, V gene, CDR3 protein.

j_gene: TRBJ2-7
v_gene: TRBV5-6
CDR3aa: ASSLGAYEQY

j_gene: TRBJ2-7
v_gene: TRBV5-1
CDR3aa: ASSSGQALTYEQY

j_gene: TRBJ2-2
v_gene: TRBV6-5
CDR3aa: ASSYSQQGSGELF

j_gene: TRBJ2-7
v_gene: TRBV5-1
CDR3aa: ASSLSLDRVREQY

j_gene: TRBJ1-3
v_gene: TRBV18
CDR3aa: ASSTGSGNTIY

j_gene: TRBJ2-1
v_gene: TRBV10-3
CDR3aa: AISVTSGRNEQF

j_gene: TRBJ2-7
v_gene: TRBV4-1
CDR3aa: ASSQGPGTSLSYEQY

j_gene: TRBJ2-1
v_gene: TRBV25-1
CDR3aa: ASSEKGNYNEQF

j_gene: TRBJ1-5
v_gene: TRBV7-9
CDR3aa: ASSLSGSQPQH

j_gene: TRBJ2-1
v_gene: TRBV5-1
CDR3aa: ASSFGGSYNEQF

j_gene: TRBJ2-7
v_gene: TRBV7-2
CDR3aa: ASSFGGFSYEQY

j_gene: TRBJ2-7
v_gene: TRBV29-1
CDR3aa: SARQGSYEQY

j_gene: TRBJ1-2
v_gene: TRBV27
CDR3aa: ASRPADRVYGYT

j_gene: TRBJ1-5
v_gene: TRBV10-2
CDR3aa: ASQGQTNQPQH

j_gene: TRBJ2-1
v_gene: TRBV5-1
CDR3aa: ASSFEGNEQF

j_gene: TRBJ1-3
v_gene: TRBV2
CDR3aa: ASSDGLRNTIY

j_gene: TRBJ1-2
v_gene: TRBV7-9
CDR3aa: ASSPQGSHGYT

j_gene: TRBJ1-4
v_gene: TRBV5-8
CDR3aa: ASSFRQVATNEKLF

j_gene: TRBJ1-5
v_gene: TRBV6-6
CDR3aa: ASSYEQGRSQPQH

j_gene: TRBJ2-3
v_gene: TRBV5-1
CDR3aa: ASSLVVKPGDTQY